This T cell receptor (beta chain) originates from a study of cytomegalovirus exposure and HLA in healthy donors. Study conclusions and caveats: In a later analysis, across HLA loci, associated TCR counts were highest for DRB1, lowest for HLA-C. Indistinguishability led to the exclusion of some V segments, TRBV6-2 and TRBV6-3 included.

Use of 60 Vbeta and 13 Jbeta primers characterized the PCR. Data came from immunoSEQ multiplex PCR; TCRdb stores just in-frame clones and leaves some out. The sample includes fewer than 200,000 clones, roughly 80% of them seen just once. The V and J ends lost 2 bases and 4 bases, in that order; junction bases with no gene match: 2. This CDR3 region has 15 residues. Germline V gives CDR1 LGHNA, CDR2 YSLEER. As concerns this clone: The antigen is unknown.

This receptor was identified in a young man in good health and CMV-seronegative. The chain couples TRBV4-3 to TRBJ2-7; 13 nucleotides align to TRBD2. Material: PBMCs. CDR3 nucleotide sequence: TGCGCCAGCAGCCAAACTAGCGGGGGGGTGTACGAGCAGTACTTC. It specifies CASSQTSGGVYEQYF.